This record concerns one T cell receptor (beta chain) sequence. Antigen unknown. The source of the sample is a study of T-cell reconstitution after alpha-beta-depleted transplantation in children. Study observations and caveats: Alpha-beta T cells present about two months after transplant were reported to originate from several hundred expanded graft clones.

Trimming removed 1 base from V and 1 base from J, with 10 bases in between. The length of the CDR3 is 14 residues. Germline V CDR1 and CDR2: DFQATT, SNEGSKA (reference sequence). Researchers prepared the TCRbeta library using unique molecular identifiers, the study reports. TCRdb called the PCR reads again in MiXCR, with one record for every CDR3 protein. The table shows about a million distinct CDR3 sequences, with roughly 29% occurring only once. The rearrangement links TRBV20-1 to TRBJ1-1; tentatively, D is TRBD1 (5 bases). The TCR sequence derives from a boy under two years old who had a stem cell transplant for SCID, so the T cells may come from the graft donor. Specimen: PBMCs, mostly from graft donor cells, collected 360 days after TCRalphabeta/CD19-depleted stem cell transplant. The CDR3 loop reads CSARVPGRNTEAFF. The CDR3 DNA reads as TGCAGTGCTAGAGTTCCAGGGAGGAACACTGAAGCTTTCTTT.